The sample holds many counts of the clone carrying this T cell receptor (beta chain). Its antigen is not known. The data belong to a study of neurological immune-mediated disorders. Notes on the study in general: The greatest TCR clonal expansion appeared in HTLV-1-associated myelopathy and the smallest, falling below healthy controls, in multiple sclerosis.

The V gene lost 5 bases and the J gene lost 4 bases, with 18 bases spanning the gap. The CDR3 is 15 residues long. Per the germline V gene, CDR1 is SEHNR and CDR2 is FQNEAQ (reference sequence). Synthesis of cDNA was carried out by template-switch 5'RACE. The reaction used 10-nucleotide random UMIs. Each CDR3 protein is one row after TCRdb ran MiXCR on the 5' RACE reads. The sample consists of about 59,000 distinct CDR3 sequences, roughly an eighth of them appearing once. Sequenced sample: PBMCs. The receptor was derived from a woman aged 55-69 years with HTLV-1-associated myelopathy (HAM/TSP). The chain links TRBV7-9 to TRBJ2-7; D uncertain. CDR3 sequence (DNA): TGTGCCAGCAGCCCACCTCGGATGGTCGTTTACGAGCAGTACTTC. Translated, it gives CASSPPRMVVYEQYF.